The 18 T cell receptor beta chains reported below all come from one sample, sequenced in a study of T cell responses to AZD1222 COVID-19 vaccine. Profiling relied on immunoSEQ multiplex PCR, and the TCRdb table lists in-frame clones only, not all of them. The sample lists about 170,000 clones; roughly nine tenths were seen once. Specimen: peripheral blood, collected on day 0 of AZD1222 vaccination. The receptors were sampled from an adult in good health.

The chain recombines TRBV27 with TRBJ1-4, with 7 bases identical to TRBD1. V lost 5 bases and J lost 8; bases outside the gene matches: 8. The CDR3 runs to 14 residues. Germline V gene lookup returns CDR1 MNHEY and CDR2 SMNVEV (reference sequence). Here the CDR3 reads CASSPTGEMEKLFF. CDR3 in DNA: TGTGCCAGCAGTCCCACAGGGGAGATGGAAAAACTGTTTTTT.

The V call is TRBV7-2, the J call TRBJ1-1; D is ambiguous. Germline assignment: CDR1 SGHTA and CDR2 FQGNSA. V was clipped by 1 base and J by 2 bases, with 5 bases between them. The CDR3 is 13 residues long. CDR3 bases: TGTGCCAGCAGCTTAGGAATAAACACTGAAGCTTTCTTT. This encodes CASSLGINTEAFF.

CDR3: CASGSVSSRDTQYF. The CDR3, as DNA: TGTGCTAGTGGTTCGGTATCGTCTAGGGATACGCAGTATTTT. V usage is TRBV12-5 and J usage is TRBJ2-3; unclear D gene. CDR1 and CDR2 from the germline V gene are LGHNT and FRNRAP. This CDR3 contains 14 residues. V was trimmed by 4 bases and J by 6 bases, leaving 14 bases between them.

J is TRBJ2-7 and V is TRBV9, with 9 bases identical to TRBD1. Germline V gene lookup returns CDR1 SGDLS and CDR2 YYNGEE. J lost 6 bases, V lost 0 bases, and 1 base had no gene match. The CDR3 runs 13 residues. The CDR3, as DNA: TGTGCCAGCAGCGTAGGACAGGGGGTCGAGCAGTACTTC. It encodes CASSVGQGVEQYF.

V is TRBV5-6 and J is TRBJ1-1; D remains ambiguous. The CDR3 contains 19 residues. CDR1 is SGHDT and CDR2 is YYEEEE in the germline V gene. The V and J ends lost 0 bases and 3 bases respectively, with 24 bases between them. The CDR3 here is CASSLGLISAGGIDTEAFF. CDR3 coding DNA: TGTGCCAGCAGCTTGGGCCTGATTTCGGCAGGCGGGATTGACACTGAAGCTTTCTTT.

This chain uses TRBV12-3 or TRBV12-4 with TRBJ2-7; the match to TRBD1 covers 8 bases. CDR3 length: 13 residues. Trimming took 5 bases from V and 6 from J; bases not matched to a gene: 6. The CDR3 loop is CASSPRTGSEQYF. The CDR3 DNA reads TGTGCCAGCAGTCCCAGGACAGGGTCCGAGCAGTACTTC.

This chain links TRBV5-4 with TRBJ1-3; unclear D gene. Germline lookup yields CDR1 SGHNT and CDR2 YYREEE (reference sequence). V lost 5 bases to trimming and J lost 4 bases, with 19 bases between them. This CDR3 contains 16 residues. In DNA, the CDR3 is TGTGCCAGCAGTTCCCACCGTAAAGCTAGGGGAAACACCATATATTTT. This translates into CASSSHRKARGNTIYF.

V gene TRBV12-3 or TRBV12-4 combines with J gene TRBJ1-2; D not resolved. V lost 7 bases and J 7 bases, leaving 13 bases between the germline ends. This CDR3 has 12 amino acids. Here the CDR3 DNA reads TGTGCCAGCAAATCCTTCTGGGGTGGCTACACCTTC. Protein product: CASKSFWGGYTF.

The rearrangement uses TRBV9 and TRBJ1-3, with no clear D. The germline CDR1 and CDR2 sequences are SGDLS and YYNGEE. Trimming removed 2 bases at V and 2 bases at J, with 8 bases between. The CDR3 totals 14 residues. CDR3 sequence: CASSVGGTGNTIYF. The CDR3 nucleotides read TGTGCCAGCAGCGTGGGAGGGACTGGAAACACCATATATTTT.

The rearrangement joins TRBV27 to TRBJ1-5; D gene unclear. Trimming shortened V by 2 bases and J by 9 bases, and 8 bases separated the two germline ends. The CDR3 runs 12 residues. Germline loops: CDR1 MNHEY, CDR2 SMNVEV (reference sequence). CDR3 sequence reads: CASSLQFGPQHF. The CDR3 bases are TGTGCCAGCAGTTTACAATTCGGGCCCCAGCATTTT.

The chain has TRBV2 and TRBJ2-2, with D perhaps TRBD2 (7 bases). Between the trimmed V and J ends, which lost 8 bases and 3 bases, there was a span of 19 bases. There are 16 residues in the CDR3. Germline V gene sequence: CDR1 SNHLY, CDR2 FYNNEI. CDR3 in DNA: TGTGCCAGCTCCAACAACCCGGGGGGCGACACCGGGGAGCTGTTTTTT. It translates to CASSNNPGGDTGELFF. Together with reference TRBV2 and TRBJ2-2, the CDR3 gives the full variable domain: EPEVTQTPSHQVTQMGQEVILRCVPISNHLYFYWYRQILGQKVEFLVSFYNNEISEKSEIFDDQFSVERPDGSNFTLKIRSTKLEDSAMYFCASSNNPGGDTGELFFGEGSRLTVL.

The chain recombines TRBV9 with TRBJ2-1; D is perhaps TRBD2 (5 bases). With 3 bases removed from V and 1 base from J, the gap between germline ends came to 8 bases. Per germline, CDR1 SGDLS and CDR2 YYNGEE. There are 14 residues in the CDR3. CDR3 bases: TGTGCCAGCAGCGCACTAGGATCCTACAATGAGCAGTTCTTC. Amino acids: CASSALGSYNEQFF. The full variable domain, in which reference TRBV9 and TRBJ2-1 provide the parts outside the CDR3, is DSGVTQTPKHLITATGQRVTLRCSPRSGDLSVYWYQQSLDQGLQFLIQYYNGEERAKGNILERFSAQQFPDLHSELNLSSLELGDSALYFCASSALGSYNEQFFGPGTRLTVL.

This clone was seen once. Here the CDR3 reads CASSAVATGLGGYTF. In DNA, the CDR3 is TGTGCCAGCAGTGCCGTGGCGACAGGGCTGGGGGGCTACACCTTC. The rearrangement uses TRBV2 and TRBJ1-2; 7 bases are shared with TRBD1. Germline trimming cut 4 bases from V and 8 bases from J; bases unmatched to any gene: 13. The CDR3 spans 15 residues. Looked up from germline, CDR1 is SNHLY and CDR2 is FYNNEI.

V is TRBV19 and J is TRBJ1-5; D possibly corresponds to TRBD1 (5 bases). V was shortened by 3 bases and J by 3 bases, with 12 bases between the two germline ends. Germline values: CDR1 LNHDA, CDR2 SQIVND (reference sequence). CDR3 size: 15 residues. In nucleotides, the CDR3 is TGTGCCAGTAGTATGGGTTGGGGGGACAATCAGCCCCAGCATTTT. Protein sequence: CASSMGWGDNQPQHF.

The sample holds one count of this clone. The chain employs TRBV7-9 and TRBJ2-7, with D possibly matching TRBD1 (6 bases). V lost 5 bases to trimming and J lost 0 bases, with 14 bases between them. The CDR3 is 15 residues long. Germline CDR1 SEHNR, CDR2 FQNEAQ (reference sequence). CDR3 coding DNA: TGTGCCAGCAGCGCCACAGGGCTTAGCTCCTACGAGCAGTACTTC. Its protein is CASSATGLSSYEQYF.

The chain recombines TRBV7-2 with TRBJ2-1, with 15 nucleotides matching TRBD2. Trimming removed 5 bases from V and 8 bases from J; junction bases left unmatched: 10. Germline assignment: CDR1 SGHTA and CDR2 FQGNSA. The CDR3 is 17 residues long. The CDR3 DNA reads as TGTGCCAGCAGCGTGGGACTAGCGGGGGGAGCCCCCGATGAGCAGTTCTTC. This gives the protein CASSVGLAGGAPDEQFF. Filled out from reference TRBV7-2 and TRBJ2-1, the complete variable domain reads GAGVSQSPSNKVTEKGKDVELRCDPISGHTALYWYRQSLGQGLEFLIYFQGNSAPDKSGLPSDRFSAERTGGSVSTLTIQRTQQEDSAVYLCASSVGLAGGAPDEQFFGPGTRLTVL.

The rearrangement uses TRBV27 and TRBJ1-1; 8 nucleotides line up with TRBD1. CDR1 is MNHEY, CDR2 SMNVEV, per germline (reference sequence). The V segment lost 5 bases and the J segment 11 bases; nucleotides outside the gene matches: 10. This CDR3 has 13 amino acids. The CDR3 region has the DNA TGTGCCAGCAGTCCCAGTTCGGACAGGGAGGCTTTCTTT. Translated, it gives CASSPSSDREAFF.

The chain carries TRBV6-4 and TRBJ2-1; tentatively, D is TRBD2 (6 bases). The germline V and J ends were trimmed by 7 bases and 6 bases, with 13 bases remaining between them. CDR3 length: 13 residues. Germline CDR1 MRHNA, CDR2 SNTAGT. CDR3 DNA: TGTGCCAGCATGTCTAGCGAAACCAATGAGCAGTTCTTC. Translating it yields CASMSSETNEQFF.